This TCR beta chain was recorded in a study of post-analysis software for immune sequencing data. General study results and limits: Comparison of patients with controls showed roughly five TRBV segments more frequent in patients, TRBV5-6, TRBV5-1 and TRBV20-1 among them.

Each TCR beta cDNA library carried unique molecular identifiers. Each CDR3 protein is one row after TCRdb ran MiXCR on the PCR reads. The data contain over 700,000 distinct CDR3 sequences, roughly 27% of them singletons. Deletions cut 6 bases from V and 2 bases from J, with 11 bases between. The CDR3 covers 13 residues. CDR1 and CDR2 (germline): SEHNR, FQNEAQ (reference sequence). As concerns this clonotype: Antigen unknown.

This TCR was recovered from a girl between 5 and 17 years old with multiple sclerosis. V gene TRBV7-9 combines with J gene TRBJ2-7, with D uncertain. The sample consisted of blood. The CDR3 spells CASSREVTYEQYF. The CDR3 DNA sequence: TGTGCCAGCAGTCGTGAGGTTACCTACGAGCAGTACTTC.